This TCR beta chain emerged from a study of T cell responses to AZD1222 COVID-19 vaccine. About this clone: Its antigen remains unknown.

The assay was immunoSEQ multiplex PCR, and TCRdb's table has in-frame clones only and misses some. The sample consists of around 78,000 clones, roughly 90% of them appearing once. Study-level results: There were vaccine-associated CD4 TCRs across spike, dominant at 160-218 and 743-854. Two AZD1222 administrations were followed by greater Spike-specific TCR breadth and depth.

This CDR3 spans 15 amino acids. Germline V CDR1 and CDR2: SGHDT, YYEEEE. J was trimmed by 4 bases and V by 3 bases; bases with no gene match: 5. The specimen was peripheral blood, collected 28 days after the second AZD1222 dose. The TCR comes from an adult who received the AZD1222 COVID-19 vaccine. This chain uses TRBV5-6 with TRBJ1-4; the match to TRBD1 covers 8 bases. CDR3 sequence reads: CASSSTGVGNEKLFF. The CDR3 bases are TGTGCCAGCAGCTCGACAGGGGTTGGTAATGAAAAACTGTTTTTT. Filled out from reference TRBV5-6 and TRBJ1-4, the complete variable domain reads DAGVTQSPTHLIKTRGQQVTLRCSPKSGHDTVSWYQQALGQGPQFIFQYYEEEERQRGNFPDRFSGHQFPNYSSELNVNALLLGDSALYLCASSSTGVGNEKLFFGSGTQLSVL.